The rows below give T cell receptor beta chains drawn from one sample of a study of blood T cell repertoires in COVID-19. The repertoire was sequenced with immunoSEQ multiplex PCR; TCRdb's copy has only in-frame clones and lacks some. This table has 150,000 or so clones, roughly four fifths appearing once. The sequenced sample consisted of peripheral blood. All receptors derive from a woman older than 75 with acute or convalescent COVID-19. The CDR3 runs from the conserved cysteine through the conserved F or W. D genes are given only for firm matches. The size entry is marked missing in some rows and otherwise reads once, few, many or a size class.

D: TRBD1; J: TRBJ2-2; size: few; V: TRBV14; CDR3: CASSPRTGLNTGELFF; DNA: TGTGCCAGCAGCCCACGGACAGGGCTTAACACCGGGGAGCTGTTTTTT
D: -; J: TRBJ1-1; size: -; V: TRBV5-5; CDR3: CASSSQPGAIRSEAFF; DNA: TGTGCCAGCAGCTCTCAGCCAGGGGCCATCCGGAGTGAAGCTTTCTTT
D: TRBD1; J: TRBJ1-1; size: -; V: TRBV7-7; CDR3: CASSLADREEAFF; DNA: TGTGCTAGCAGCTTAGCCGACAGGGAGGAAGCTTTCTTT
D: TRBD1; J: TRBJ1-4; size: -; V: TRBV18; CDR3: CASSPGDREREKLFF; DNA: TGTGCCAGCTCACCCGGAGACAGGGAAAGGGAAAAACTGTTTTTT
D: TRBD1; J: TRBJ2-7; size: -; V: TRBV6-6; CDR3: CASRPPTGLSYEQYF; DNA: TGTGCCAGCAGGCCCCCGACAGGGTTGTCCTACGAGCAGTACTTC
D: TRBD1; J: TRBJ1-2; size: few; V: TRBV29-1; CDR3: CSDRTGDLYGYTF; DNA: TGCAGCGACAGGACAGGGGACCTCTATGGCTACACCTTC
D: TRBD1; J: TRBJ1-2; size: -; V: TRBV7-2; CDR3: CASSSGQGYDGYTF; DNA: TGTGCCAGCAGCTCAGGACAGGGATACGATGGCTACACCTTC
D: -; J: TRBJ2-1; size: -; V: TRBV4-1; CDR3: CASSQVPSSYNEQFF; DNA: TGCGCCAGCAGCCAAGTTCCGAGCTCCTACAATGAGCAGTTCTTC
D: -; J: TRBJ1-3; size: -; V: TRBV9; CDR3: CASSPVRAGNTIYF; DNA: TGTGCCAGCAGCCCAGTACGGGCTGGAAACACCATATATTTT
D: -; J: TRBJ2-1; size: -; V: TRBV7-3; CDR3: CASSPNRRNHNEQFF; DNA: TGTGCCAGCAGCCCGAACCGCAGGAATCACAATGAGCAGTTCTTC
D: -; J: TRBJ1-3; size: few; V: TRBV19; CDR3: CASTGLYTAGNTIYF; DNA: TGTGCCAGTACCGGACTTTATACGGCTGGAAACACCATATATTTT
D: TRBD1; J: TRBJ2-4; size: -; V: TRBV15; CDR3: CATSEQGENIQYF; DNA: TGTGCCACCAGCGAACAGGGGGAAAACATTCAGTACTTC
D: -; J: TRBJ1-5; size: -; V: TRBV24-1; CDR3: CATSDLHRRFNQPQHF; DNA: TGTGCCACCAGTGATTTGCATCGGAGATTCAATCAGCCCCAGCATTTT
D: -; J: TRBJ2-2; size: -; V: TRBV4-1; CDR3: CASSQGPLGTGELFF; DNA: TGCGCCAGCAGCCAGGGGCCCCTGGGGACCGGGGAGCTGTTTTTT
D: TRBD1; J: TRBJ1-4; size: few; V: TRBV14; CDR3: CASSRQGGGEKLFF; DNA: TGTGCCAGCAGCCGTCAGGGGGGAGGTGAAAAACTGTTTTTT
D: -; J: TRBJ1-1; size: few; V: TRBV11-2; CDR3: CASSSADRLNTEAFF; DNA: TGTGCCAGCAGCTCGGCGGACAGACTGAACACTGAAGCTTTCTTT
D: TRBD1; J: TRBJ1-1; size: -; V: TRBV18; CDR3: CASSREGASYAEAFF; DNA: TGTGCCAGCTCAAGAGAGGGGGCTAGTTACGCTGAAGCTTTCTTT
D: -; J: TRBJ2-1; size: -; V: TRBV2; CDR3: CASSEIGDEQFF; DNA: TGTGCCAGCAGTGAGATAGGGGATGAGCAGTTCTTC
D: TRBD1; J: TRBJ1-2; size: -; V: TRBV7-9; CDR3: CASSSRTGGADGYTF; DNA: TGTGCCAGCAGCTCTCGGACAGGGGGCGCCGATGGCTACACCTTC
D: -; J: TRBJ2-7; size: -; V: TRBV18; CDR3: CASSPPGLKAEQYF; DNA: TGTGCCAGCTCACCACCGGGACTGAAGGCGGAGCAGTACTTC
D: TRBD1; J: TRBJ2-5; size: -; V: TRBV5-5; CDR3: CASSFSGGQETQYF; DNA: TGTGCCAGCAGCTTTTCAGGGGGCCAAGAGACCCAGTACTTC
D: -; J: TRBJ2-1; size: -; V: TRBV27; CDR3: CASSSRTVSSYNEQFF; DNA: TGTGCCAGCAGTTCCCGGACAGTCAGCTCCTACAATGAGCAGTTCTTC
D: TRBD2; J: TRBJ2-1; size: -; V: TRBV10-1; CDR3: CASSEGLAGDNEQFF; DNA: TGCGCCAGCAGTGAGGGACTAGCGGGGGACAATGAGCAGTTCTTC
D: -; J: TRBJ1-2; size: once; V: TRBV9; CDR3: CASSPTGGSGYTF; DNA: TGTGCCAGCAGCCCGACGGGAGGGAGTGGCTACACCTTC
D: -; J: TRBJ2-3; size: -; V: TRBV7-2; CDR3: CASSAWTRTSADTQYF; DNA: TGTGCCAGCAGCGCCTGGACAAGGACCAGCGCAGATACGCAGTATTTT
D: TRBD1; J: TRBJ2-2; size: once; V: TRBV29-1; CDR3: CSVFTGGRAGELFF; DNA: TGCAGCGTTTTTACAGGGGGACGAGCCGGGGAGCTGTTTTTT
D: -; J: TRBJ1-3; size: -; V: TRBV5-1; CDR3: CASSFEGPGDTIYF; DNA: TGCGCCAGCAGCTTTGAGGGCCCCGGGGACACCATATATTTT
D: TRBD1; J: TRBJ2-5; size: once; V: TRBV7-2; CDR3: CASSLVFTGAGGTQYF; DNA: TGTGCCAGCAGCTTAGTCTTTACAGGGGCTGGGGGGACCCAGTACTTC
D: TRBD1; J: TRBJ2-4; size: -; V: TRBV5-7; CDR3: CASRPGQESLEGIQYF; DNA: TGTGCCAGCCGACCGGGACAGGAATCCTTAGAGGGCATTCAGTACTTC
D: -; J: TRBJ2-7; size: -; V: TRBV11-2; CDR3: CASSREAGQVYEQYF; DNA: TGTGCCAGCAGCAGAGAGGCAGGGCAAGTCTACGAGCAGTACTTC
D: -; J: TRBJ1-1; size: once; V: TRBV7-9; CDR3: CASSLAPMNTEAFF; DNA: TGTGCCAGCAGCTTAGCCCCAATGAACACTGAAGCTTTCTTT
D: -; J: TRBJ1-2; size: -; V: TRBV7-2; CDR3: CASSLIRVYGYTF; DNA: TGTGCCAGCAGCTTAATTCGTGTCTATGGCTACACCTTC
D: -; J: TRBJ1-6; size: -; V: TRBV2; CDR3: CASMMRVRSSYNSPLHF; DNA: TGTGCCAGCATGATGAGAGTCCGGAGCTCCTATAATTCACCCCTCCACTTT
D: -; J: TRBJ1-1; size: few; V: TRBV9; CDR3: CASSVTPQGDTEAFF; DNA: TGTGCCAGCAGCGTAACCCCCCAGGGTGACACTGAAGCTTTCTTT
D: TRBD1; J: TRBJ1-5; size: -; V: TRBV10-3; CDR3: CAIRGQVDQPQHF; DNA: TGTGCCATCAGGGGACAGGTAGATCAGCCCCAGCATTTT
D: -; J: TRBJ2-7; size: -; V: TRBV4-3; CDR3: CASSRLQEGEQYF; DNA: TGCGCCAGCAGCCGTTTACAGGAAGGGGAGCAGTACTTC
D: -; J: TRBJ1-3; size: -; V: TRBV12-5; CDR3: CASGLVEGGGNTIYF; DNA: TGTGCTAGTGGTTTGGTAGAGGGAGGTGGAAACACCATATATTTT
D: -; J: TRBJ2-5; size: -; V: TRBV5-1; CDR3: CASRSGADFNQVIYAQYF; DNA: TGCGCCAGCCGCAGCGGTGCAGATTTTAACCAAGTCATATATGCCCAGTACTTC
D: -; J: TRBJ1-1; size: -; V: TRBV7-2; CDR3: CASSWGSTGNEAFF; DNA: TGTGCCAGCAGCTGGGGCTCGACAGGAAACGAAGCTTTCTTT
D: -; J: TRBJ2-3; size: few; V: TRBV9; CDR3: CASSGGGSGTQYF; DNA: TGTGCCAGCAGCGGAGGGGGAAGCGGTACGCAGTATTTT
D: -; J: TRBJ1-5; size: -; V: TRBV2; CDR3: CASSEDSFNQPQHF; DNA: TGTGCCAGCAGTGAAGACAGCTTCAATCAGCCCCAGCATTTT
D: TRBD1; J: TRBJ1-1; size: few; V: TRBV7-2; CDR3: CASSRQGNTEAFF; DNA: TGTGCCAGCAGCAGACAGGGTAACACTGAAGCTTTCTTT
D: -; J: TRBJ1-1; size: -; V: TRBV21-1; CDR3: CASRGSHPNTEAFF; DNA: TGTGCCTCTCGGGGGAGCCACCCGAACACTGAAGCTTTCTTT
D: -; J: TRBJ1-1; size: -; V: TRBV19; CDR3: CASNAIDRNTEAFF; DNA: TGTGCCAGTAACGCGATTGACAGGAACACTGAAGCTTTCTTT
D: TRBD1; J: TRBJ1-2; size: once; V: TRBV7-2; CDR3: CASSATGTGDYGYTF; DNA: TGTGCCAGCAGCGCCACCGGGACAGGGGATTATGGCTACACCTTC
D: -; J: TRBJ1-4; size: -; V: TRBV6-5; CDR3: CASSINRVSEKLFF; DNA: TGTGCCAGCAGTATCAACAGGGTTAGTGAAAAACTGTTTTTT
D: -; J: TRBJ2-1; size: -; V: TRBV7-9; CDR3: CASSLEGLGEQFF; DNA: TGTGCCAGCAGCTTAGAGGGGCTTGGGGAGCAGTTCTTC
D: -; J: TRBJ1-1; size: -; V: TRBV12-5; CDR3: CASGQQGRTEAFF; DNA: TGTGCTAGTGGTCAACAGGGAAGGACTGAAGCTTTCTTT
D: -; J: TRBJ2-6; size: -; V: TRBV5-1; CDR3: CASSLAERTGANVLTF; DNA: TGCGCCAGCAGCTTGGCCGAGAGGACTGGGGCCAACGTCCTGACTTTC
D: TRBD1; J: TRBJ1-5; size: -; V: TRBV20-1; CDR3: CSASPWDRDGQPQHF; DNA: TGCAGTGCTAGTCCCTGGGACAGGGATGGGCAGCCCCAGCATTTT